Shown below are 32 T cell receptor beta chains from a single sample sequenced in a study of T cell repertoires in cytomegalovirus infection. From the reads, TCRdb called clonotypes with MiXCR, one entry per CDR3 protein. The sample records approximately 74,000 distinct CDR3 sequences, approximately 40% being singletons. No antigens are known for them. The source was CD8+ T cells from cultured PBMCs, collected from culture after CMV antigen stimulation. The receptors were gathered from a human donor in good health (CMV status not recorded). Some clones in this sample may be carry-over from other donors' samples.

V is TRBV4-1 and J is TRBJ2-2; D unclear. Trimming stripped 4 bases from V and 4 bases from J, with 7 bases between. Germline CDR1 and CDR2: MGHRA and YSYEKL. The CDR3 extends over 13 amino acids. The CDR3 protein is CASSRERTGELFF. In DNA form, the CDR3 reads TGCGCCAGCAGCCGAGAACGCACCGGGGAGCTGTTTTTT.

This clonotype has a handful of counts. The chain couples TRBV4-3 to TRBJ2-7, with D possibly TRBD2 on 6 matching bases. V gave up 1 base and J gave up 0 bases, with 19 bases separating them. The CDR3 has 18 amino acids. Germline CDR1 reads LGHNA; CDR2 reads YSLEER. Here the CDR3 DNA reads TGCGCCAGCAGCCAAGGTCTTTCTAGCGAGCCTTCCTCCTACGAGCAGTACTTC. Protein sequence: CASSQGLSSEPSSYEQYF.

The chain combines TRBV5-6 with TRBJ2-7; 7 bases align to TRBD1. This CDR3 has 14 amino acids. Germline V CDR1 and CDR2: SGHDT, YYEEEE. V was pared by 6 bases and J by 3 bases, with 9 bases of the junction left unmatched. This CDR3 is CASTNRQGGYEQYF. The DNA of the CDR3 is TGTGCCAGCACCAATCGACAGGGCGGCTACGAGCAGTACTTC.

This clonotype was seen a few times. The V and J genes are TRBV7-6 and TRBJ2-5; 8 nucleotides align to TRBD2. Losses at the gene ends were 10 bases for V and 5 bases for J; bases not matched to a gene: 9. Germline loops: CDR1 SGHVS, CDR2 FNYEAQ. The CDR3 loop spans 13 amino acids. DNA for the CDR3: TGTGCCACAAAGCGGGGGAGTTTGGAGACCCAGTACTTC. Protein: CATKRGSLETQYF.

This clonotype has more than one count but fewer than ten. CDR3 in DNA: TGTGCCAGCAGCTTGGGGAACGAGGGAAGAAACAACTATGGCTACACCTTC. This translates into CASSLGNEGRNNYGYTF. The chain has TRBV7-9 and TRBJ1-2, with D unclear. The V end lost 3 bases, the J end lost 2 bases, and 19 bases lay between the germline ends. The CDR3 is 17 residues long. Germline assignment: CDR1 SEHNR and CDR2 FQNEAQ (reference sequence). Using reference TRBV7-9 and TRBJ1-2 for the parts outside the CDR3, the full variable domain is DTGVSQNPRHKITKRGQNVTFRCDPISEHNRLYWYRQTLGQGPEFLTYFQNEAQLEKSRLLSDRFSAERPKGSFSTLEIQRTEQGDSAMYLCASSLGNEGRNNYGYTFGSGTRLTVV.

This clonotype was seen a few times. This chain connects TRBV6-5 to TRBJ2-7; D is ambiguous. V was cut by 0 bases and J by 5 bases, with 5 bases left in between. Germline V CDR1 and CDR2: MNHEY, SVGAGI. The CDR3 has 12 amino acids. In DNA, the CDR3 is TGTGCCAGCAGTTACTCGAGTCACGAGCAGTACTTC. It encodes CASSYSSHEQYF.

The V call is TRBV28, the J call TRBJ1-1; weak D call: TRBD1 (5 bases). The CDR3 runs to 14 residues. Germline assignment: CDR1 MDHEN and CDR2 SYDVKM. Trimming took 1 base from V and 3 from J, leaving 9 bases between them. CDR3 sequence (DNA): TGTGCCAGCAGTTTATTTTCGGGGGACACTGAAGCTTTCTTT. Its translation: CASSLFSGDTEAFF.

The chain has TRBV19 and TRBJ1-4; 9 bases are a match to TRBD1. Germline V lookup: CDR1 LNHDA, CDR2 SQIVND (reference sequence). The V gene end was trimmed by 5 bases and the J gene end by 8 bases; junction bases not matched to a gene: 12. The CDR3 has 16 residues. CDR3 sequence: CASSEDRGPSEEKLFF. Written as DNA, the CDR3 is TGTGCCAGTAGTGAGGACAGGGGCCCCTCGGAGGAAAAACTGTTTTTT.

The chain has TRBV12-3 or TRBV12-4 and TRBJ1-1, with D possibly TRBD1 on 6 matching bases. CDR3 length: 12 amino acids. V was clipped by 6 bases and J by 7 bases, with 12 bases between them. The CDR3: CASSWGPDEAFF. The CDR3 DNA reads as TGTGCCAGCAGCTGGGGGCCGGATGAAGCTTTCTTT.

This sequence joins TRBV6-1 and TRBJ2-4; D is possibly TRBD2 (5 bases). Per the germline V gene, CDR1 is MNHNS and CDR2 is SASEGT. CDR3 length: 14 amino acids. Trimming pared 8 bases from V and 0 bases from J, leaving 11 bases between. The CDR3 is CASAGALAKNIQYF. In DNA form, the CDR3 reads TGTGCCAGCGCGGGTGCCCTAGCCAAAAACATTCAGTACTTC.

The chain uses TRBV7-9 and TRBJ1-1; 9 nucleotides match TRBD1. This CDR3 region has 15 residues. V gave up 1 base and J gave up 6 bases; unmatched junction bases: 6. CDR1 SEHNR and CDR2 FQNEAQ come from the germline V gene (reference sequence). Here the CDR3 reads CASSLVGTGLAEAFF. CDR3 coding DNA: TGTGCCAGCAGCTTAGTAGGGACAGGGCTCGCTGAAGCTTTCTTT.

The chain uses TRBV10-3 and TRBJ2-6; TRBD2 matches at 8 bases. The CDR3 spans 19 residues. Germline V CDR1 and CDR2: ENHRY, SYGVKD. V lost 0 bases and J lost 1; bases outside the gene matches: 8. In nucleotides, the CDR3 is TGTGCCATCAGTGAGTCGTACGGGGGGGCCGGGTCTGGGGCCAACGTCCTGACTTTC. This gives the protein CAISESYGGAGSGANVLTF.

For the CDR3, the DNA is TGTGCCAGTAGTTCCGGTTGGACAGGTCGGGACGAGCAGTACTTC. It is translated as CASSSGWTGRDEQYF. This chain joins TRBV19 and TRBJ2-7; 7 bases agree with TRBD1. CDR1 and CDR2 from the germline V gene are LNHDA and SQIVND (reference sequence). The CDR3 spans 15 residues. The junction had 12 bases not matched to a gene; V was cut back by 5 bases and J by 5 bases.

The chain recombines TRBV11-1 with TRBJ2-5, with unresolved D. Germline assignment: CDR1 SGHAT and CDR2 FQDESV (reference sequence). CDR3 length: 15 residues. V gave up 4 bases and J gave up 1 base, with 13 bases separating them. CDR3 loop: CASSSDINSQETQYF. The CDR3 nucleotides are TGTGCCAGCAGCTCTGATATTAACAGCCAAGAGACCCAGTACTTC.

This clonotype was seen a few times. The chain employs TRBV6-1 and TRBJ1-4; D remains unclear. Germline lookup yields CDR1 MNHNS and CDR2 SASEGT. The CDR3 totals 14 residues. V lost 7 bases and J 4 bases, leaving 13 bases between the germline ends. DNA for the CDR3: TGTGCCAGCAATCAACCGGCCCTTAATGAAAAACTGTTTTTT. Translating it yields CASNQPALNEKLFF.

The V and J genes are TRBV14 and TRBJ2-1; maybe TRBD2 (6 bases). The CDR3 has 16 amino acids. With 1 base removed from V and 14 bases from J, the gap between germline ends came to 24 bases. Germline V lookup: CDR1 SGHDN, CDR2 FVKESK. Here the CDR3 DNA reads TGTGCCAGCAGCCAAGGGCGTCCGAGGAGGGGATGGATGGAGTTCTTC. Protein: CASSQGRPRRGWMEFF.

This clonotype showed up just a few times. This rearrangement joins TRBV4-1 to TRBJ1-2; 7 nucleotides match TRBD1. The germline CDR1 and CDR2 sequences are MGHRA and YSYEKL. The CDR3 has 17 residues. V was clipped by 3 bases and J by 7 bases; unmatched bases: 17. CDR3 amino acids: CASSQNDRAVSLGGYTF. The CDR3 DNA sequence: TGCGCCAGCAGCCAGAACGACAGGGCGGTTTCTTTAGGTGGCTACACCTTC.

The V gene is TRBV4-2, the J gene TRBJ2-1, with TRBD2 identical over 8 bases. CDR1 and CDR2 (germline): LGHNA, YNFKEQ. The CDR3 loop spans 20 amino acids. V dropped 3 bases and J dropped 2; count of bases not matched to a gene: 18. CDR3 in amino acids: CASSQAGGAGAARPYNEQFF. The DNA of the CDR3 is TGTGCCAGCAGCCAGGCCGGTGGAGCGGGGGCCGCCCGGCCCTACAATGAGCAGTTCTTC.

The V call is TRBV19, the J call TRBJ2-1; D perhaps matches TRBD2 (7 bases). V lost 6 bases to trimming and J lost 2 bases, with 17 bases between them. CDR3 size: 16 residues. Germline CDR1 and CDR2: LNHDA and SQIVND (reference sequence). The CDR3 DNA follows: TGTGCCAGTAGGGCTCGGGGGGCCGTTGCCTACAATGAGCAGTTCTTC. This sequence encodes CASRARGAVAYNEQFF.

This clonotype has a handful of counts. V usage is TRBV7-4 and J usage is TRBJ2-6; D is perhaps TRBD2 (7 bases). The V end lost 0 bases, the J end lost 3 bases, and 9 bases lay between the germline ends. The germline CDR1 and CDR2 sequences are SGHVT and SQSDAQ. There are 16 residues in the CDR3. The CDR3 DNA sequence: TGTGCCAGCAGCTTAGCGGGGGGGCTTGGGGCCAACGTCCTGACTTTC. Amino acid sequence: CASSLAGGLGANVLTF.

There are a few counts of this clonotype. V usage is TRBV7-9 and J usage is TRBJ2-7; TRBD1 matches at 7 bases. Germline values: CDR1 SEHNR, CDR2 FQNEAQ (reference sequence). The CDR3 is made up of 15 amino acids. The V gene end was trimmed by 1 base and the J gene end by 4 bases; junction bases not matched to a gene: 7. The CDR3 loop reads CASSLEPGTAYEQYF. In nucleotides, the CDR3 is TGTGCCAGCAGCTTAGAGCCGGGGACAGCATACGAGCAGTACTTC.

The rearrangement uses TRBV11-2 and TRBJ2-3; 11 bases are shared with TRBD2. The CDR3 is 15 residues long. The junction had 3 bases not matched to a gene; V was cut back by 4 bases and J by 3 bases. CDR1 and CDR2 from the germline V gene are SGHAT and FQNNGV. The CDR3 loop is CASSSGTSGTDTQYF. The CDR3 bases are TGTGCCAGCAGCTCCGGGACTAGCGGAACAGATACGCAGTATTTT.

The genes are TRBV7-6 and TRBJ2-1; possibly TRBD1 for D (6 bases). The CDR3 has 16 amino acids. CDR1 and CDR2 (germline): SGHVS, FNYEAQ. With 5 bases removed from V and 4 bases from J, the gap between germline ends came to 18 bases. DNA for the CDR3: TGTGCCAGCAGCCCCCCGACAGGATTTTATTACAATGAGCAGTTCTTC. Protein: CASSPPTGFYYNEQFF. Full variable domain (remainder filled in from reference TRBV7-6 and TRBJ2-1): GAGVSQSPRYKVTKRGQDVALRCDPISGHVSLYWYRQALGQGPEFLTYFNYEAQQDKSGLPNDRFSAERPEGSISTLTIQRTEQRDSAMYRCASSPPTGFYYNEQFFGPGTRLTVL.

The chain is built from TRBV5-6 and TRBJ2-3, with 8 positions matching TRBD2. The CDR3 has 14 residues. V was pared by 1 base and J by 6 bases, with 4 bases of the junction left unmatched. Germline CDR1 reads SGHDT; CDR2 reads YYEEEE. The CDR3 DNA reads TGTGCCAGCAGCTTGCTGTCTAGCGGGGATACGCAGTATTTT. This codes for CASSLLSSGDTQYF. The complete variable domain, with remaining parts taken from reference TRBV5-6 and TRBJ2-3, reads DAGVTQSPTHLIKTRGQQVTLRCSPKSGHDTVSWYQQALGQGPQFIFQYYEEEERQRGNFPDRFSGHQFPNYSSELNVNALLLGDSALYLCASSLLSSGDTQYFGPGTRLTVL.

This clonotype turned up a few times. This chain joins TRBV7-6 and TRBJ1-2; D is ambiguous. V dropped 1 base and J dropped 6 bases, with 12 bases sitting between them. Germline CDR1 SGHVS, CDR2 FNYEAQ. The CDR3 length is 14 residues. The CDR3: CASSLELPFNGYTF. For the CDR3, the DNA is TGTGCCAGCAGCTTAGAACTCCCTTTTAATGGCTACACCTTC.

The genes are TRBV4-1 and TRBJ2-7; maybe TRBD1 (5 bases). The CDR3 has 13 amino acids. The germline CDR1 and CDR2 sequences are MGHRA and YSYEKL. V shed 1 base and J shed 3 bases, with 7 bases lying between them. CDR3 residues: CASSQAQGYEQYF. The CDR3 coding sequence is TGCGCCAGCAGCCAAGCGCAGGGCTACGAGCAGTACTTC.

The chain uses TRBV6-2 or TRBV6-3 and TRBJ1-1; the D gene is possibly TRBD1 (5 bases). The CDR3 spans 14 residues. Trimming removed 6 bases at V and 4 bases at J, with 15 bases between. Germline values: CDR1 MNHEY, CDR2 SVGEGT. In nucleotides, the CDR3 is TGTGCCAGCAGGGTAGGGGTCGGTTCCACTGAAGCTTTCTTT. As protein: CASRVGVGSTEAFF.

This chain uses TRBV4-1 with TRBJ2-5; 7 positions match TRBD2. The trim removed 4 bases at V and 5 bases at J, leaving 13 bases unmatched. This CDR3 comprises 16 residues. Looked up from germline, CDR1 is MGHRA and CDR2 is YSYEKL. The CDR3 bases are TGCGCCAGCAGCCCTGGAGAAGGACTAGGGTGGGAGACCCAGTACTTC. It encodes CASSPGEGLGWETQYF.

This chain links TRBV29-1 with TRBJ1-1; unclear D gene. The CDR3 has 12 residues. Trimming shortened V by 1 base and J by 4 bases, and 7 bases separated the two germline ends. Per the germline V gene, CDR1 is SQVTM and CDR2 is ANQGSEA. The DNA of the CDR3 is TGCAGCGTTGAAGCACCGGGCACTGAAGCTTTCTTT. It translates to CSVEAPGTEAFF.

The chain is built from TRBV7-4 and TRBJ2-7, with D unresolved. The CDR3 runs 12 residues. Trimming stripped 1 base from V and 4 bases from J, with 5 bases between. CDR1 is SGHVT, CDR2 SQSDAQ, per germline. The CDR3 DNA is TGTGCCAGCAGCTTAGGGGTATACGAGCAGTACTTC. Amino acids: CASSLGVYEQYF.

This clonotype was observed a handful of times. The V call is TRBV28, the J call TRBJ2-1, with 7 bases matching TRBD1. This CDR3 region has 16 residues. Trimming removed 3 bases from V and 2 bases from J; junction bases left unmatched: 7. The germline V gene has CDR1 MDHEN and CDR2 SYDVKM. The CDR3 DNA follows: TGTGCCAGCAGTTTCTTACCCACAGGGGCCTACAATGAGCAGTTCTTC. Its translation: CASSFLPTGAYNEQFF.

The chain recombines TRBV29-1 with TRBJ1-1, with a tentative D call TRBD1 (6 bases). The CDR3 consists of 15 residues. Trimming stripped 4 bases from V and 4 bases from J, with 19 bases between. Germline loops: CDR1 SQVTM, CDR2 ANQGSEA. Here the CDR3 reads CSVGGALQGSTEAFF. The CDR3 nucleotides are TGCAGCGTTGGGGGGGCTCTCCAAGGGAGCACTGAAGCTTTCTTT.